Described below is a single T cell receptor (beta chain) sequence and its context. The antigen remains undetermined. These data originate in a study of T cells in Graves' hyperthyroidism and ophthalmopathy. General observations from the study: In blood, most of the thyroid clonotypes expanded above 0.001 were also present.

Researchers amplified the TCR beta CDR3 regions from RNA transcripts. The HTBI primer set served for first-round RT-PCR of the TCR CDR3. TCRdb independently ran MiXCR on the multiplex PCR reads; one entry per CDR3 protein. The table records approximately 510,000 distinct CDR3 sequences, about 20% of them present only once. The CDR3 spans 14 residues. Trimming removed 3 bases from V and 4 bases from J, with 10 bases in between. The V gene's germline CDR1 is SGHRS and CDR2 YFSETQ. The chain joins TRBV5-1 to TRBJ2-2, with D perhaps TRBD2 (6 bases). The sequencing sample was made of blood. The TCR sequence derives from a man in his late teens or twenties with Graves' hyperthyroidism. This CDR3 reads CASSSGTFTGELFF. The CDR3 bases are TGCGCCAGCAGCTCCGGGACTTTCACCGGGGAGCTGTTTTTT. The variable domain in full, with the rest retrieved from reference TRBV5-1 and TRBJ2-2, is KAGVTQTPRYLIKTRGQQVTLSCSPISGHRSVSWYQQTPGQGLQFLFEYFSETQRNKGNFPGRFSGRQFSNSRSEMNVSTLELGDSALYLCASSSGTFTGELFFGEGSRLTVL.